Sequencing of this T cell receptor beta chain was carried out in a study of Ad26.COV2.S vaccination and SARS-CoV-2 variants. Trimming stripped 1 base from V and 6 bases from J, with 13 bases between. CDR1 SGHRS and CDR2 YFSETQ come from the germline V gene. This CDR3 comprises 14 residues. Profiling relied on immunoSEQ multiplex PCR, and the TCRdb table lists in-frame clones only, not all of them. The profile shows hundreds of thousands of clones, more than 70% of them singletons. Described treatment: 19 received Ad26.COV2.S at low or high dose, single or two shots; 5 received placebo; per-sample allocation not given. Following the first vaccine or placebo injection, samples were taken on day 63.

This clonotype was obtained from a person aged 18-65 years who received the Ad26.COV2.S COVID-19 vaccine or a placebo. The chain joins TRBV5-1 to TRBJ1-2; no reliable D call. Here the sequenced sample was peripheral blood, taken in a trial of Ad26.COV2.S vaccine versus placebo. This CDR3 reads CASSLTSRTDGYTF. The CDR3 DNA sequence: TGCGCCAGCAGCTTGACCTCCCGGACGGATGGCTACACCTTC.